This T cell receptor beta chain was observed in a study of blood T cell repertoires in COVID-19 (dated by TCRdb to the early 2020s). With regard to the full study: Collaborator samples came from the United States, Italy and Spain and covered acute and convalescent phases of COVID-19. The material from the prospective study consisted of cDNA or gDNA derived from T cells, B-cell-depleted T cells, or PBMCs. Deeply sampled blood TCRbeta repertoires from subjects exposed to, actively infected with, or recovered from COVID-19 were included in the dataset. The repertoires were released in a freely available public database intended as a resource for research on the immune response to SARS-CoV-2. The samples were drawn from the first 160 participants of the ongoing ImmuneRACE study and from some 1,300 subjects provided by 6 global collaborators. A de-identified subject ID, COVID-19 status, age in years and sex were almost always included in the sample metadata. Where HLA class I and class II types were available, the types were taken from metadata supplied by the sample provider, not from assay-based typing. What the study reported, not specific to this receptor: How much clinical and demographic metadata was included differed by source and by participant, and the metadata was provided uncurated.

Notes on this clone: This clone's antigen is unknown. Per-base qualities were not stored, and no clone one base away is much larger.

TCRbeta CDR3 regions were amplified from genomic DNA using the immunoSEQ Assay, a bias-controlled multiplex PCR. The paper's processing steps were these. The number of nucleated cells in each sample was estimated from the amplification of reference gene primers within the assay. To quantify the absolute abundance of each unique TCRbeta CDR3 rearrangement, sequence reads were collapsed and filtered. For each sample, productive Simpson clonality was calculated by taking the square root of Simpson's diversity index across productive rearrangements. TCRdb took this table from immuneACCESS and kept in-frame rearrangements with V and J called. Such tables lack part of the clones; where checked against another copy, unresolved V genes explain under half of the gap, and the rest is unexplained. For V, J and clone size, that table is used; D and trimming come from the DNA. The sample includes roughly 250,000 clones, with 82% observed a single time. The ten most abundant clones make up 4% to 6% of the sample.

Each collaborating institution followed its own protocols to collect whole blood in K2EDTA tubes. For TCRbeta analysis, collaborators shipped samples as frozen whole blood, isolated PBMCs, or DNA extracted from either of those sample types. Measured from the cysteine to the phenylalanine, the CDR3 is 15 residues long. CDR3 DNA only is kept here, 45 bases in frame from base 1. Via the germline V gene (reference sequence), CDR1 is LNHNV and CDR2 YYDKDF. V and J lose 0 bases and 10 bases, and a span of 18 bases separates them. The source is a woman older than 75 with active or convalescent COVID-19. The sample consisted of peripheral blood. The chain joins TRBV15 to TRBJ1-2; too little of a D gene remains to name it. The CDR3 in this case is CATSREAVQSYVYTF. The DNA sequence reads TGTGCCACCAGCAGAGAAGCCGTCCAAAGCTACGTCTACACCTTC.